This TCR beta chain was identified during a study of blood T cell repertoires in COVID-19. Libraries were prepared by immunoSEQ multiplex PCR; TCRdb keeps only in-frame clonotypes and omits some of them. Counted here are some 240,000 clones, 80% to 90% occurring once; the ten biggest clones make up around 4.1%. Germline lookup yields CDR1 LNHDA and CDR2 SQIVND (reference sequence). After removal of 5 bases from V and 6 bases from J, the junction contained 9 bases not matched to a gene. The length of the CDR3 is 16 residues. Sequenced material: PBMCs or T cells enriched from blood (not recorded which). V is TRBV19 and J is TRBJ2-3, with 12 bases matching TRBD2. The sequence was collected from a young man with acute COVID-19. For the CDR3, the DNA is TGTGCCAGTAGTCGACTAGCGGGAGCACGGGGTGATACGCAGTATTTT. This translates into CASSRLAGARGDTQYF.